This T cell receptor (beta chain) was sequenced for a study of blood T cell repertoires in COVID-19. Overall study context: The United States, Italy and Spain were the sources of the acute and convalescent COVID-19 samples. PBMCs, B-cell-depleted T cells, or T cells were the source of the cDNA or gDNA that made up the material.

Per the original data handling: From reference gene primer amplification, estimates of nucleated cell counts were derived. Some clones are missing from TCRdb's copy, which holds only in-frame ones; the method was immunoSEQ multiplex PCR. V, J and clone size are those of that table, while D and trimming were read from the DNA. The data hold about 30,000 clones, with more than 85% observed a single time. Sequenced: peripheral blood. This TCR derives from a human donor in a cohort sampled during active COVID-19. The donor label of this sample is uncertain.

CDR3 nucleotides: TGTGCCACCGGCAGGGAGGGGACTGAAGCTTTCTTT. The encoded protein is CATGREGTEAFF. The chain employs TRBV11-2 and TRBJ1-1, with a weak D call TRBD1 (5 bases). Per the germline V gene, CDR1 is SGHAT and CDR2 is FQNNGV. The V end was cut by 10 bases, the J end by 5 bases, with 14 bases between. The CDR3 sequence is 12 residues long.